This T cell receptor beta chain stems from a study of identical twins. TCRdb passed the 5' RACE reads through MiXCR, listing each CDR3 protein once. The repertoire holds roughly 200,000 distinct CDR3 sequences, with 7.5% as singletons. This clonotype was observed a few times. Its antigen is currently unknown. Healthy Caucasians alone served as donors. Trimming left V 3 bases short and J 4 bases short, with 19 bases between. CDR1 and CDR2 (germline): DFQATT, SNEGSKA (reference sequence). This CDR3 region has 16 residues. Points from the study as a whole: The study found that models underestimated out-of-frame TCR alpha sharing in monozygotic twins. Conclusions came from cross-sectional statistical analysis, not from following the same donors. Cord blood's abundant beta clonotypes had fewer insertions, unlike memory repertoires.

This sample was also put to use in a study of yellow fever vaccine responses in identical twins.

V gene TRBV20-1 combines with J gene TRBJ2-1; D might be TRBD2 (6 bases). The origin of this receptor is a woman under 30 in good health. Sequencing was carried out using memory (CD45RO+) T cells sorted from blood. In DNA, the CDR3 is TGCAGTGCTAGGCTTTTGTTGGTAGCGGCATACAATGAGCAGTTCTTC. It encodes CSARLLLVAAYNEQFF.